The count of the clone carrying this TCR beta chain is one. Its antigen is not identified. 13 Jbeta primers and 60 Vbeta primers were used for the PCR. TCRdb's copy holds only in-frame clones and misses some; the assay was immunoSEQ multiplex PCR. The sample gives more than 95,000 clones, more than 65% of which show up once; 7% to 10% is in the top ten. The J segment lost 2 bases and the V segment lost 6 bases, leaving 7 bases of the junction unmatched. The CDR3 contains 15 residues. Germline V gives CDR1 ENHRY, CDR2 SYGVKD. These data belong to a study of cytomegalovirus exposure and HLA in healthy donors. Notes on the study in general: By HLA locus, TCR association rates varied in a later analysis, with DRB1 showing the most and HLA-C the fewest.

This TCR derives from a man in his forties or fifties in good health and CMV-seropositive. The rearrangement joins TRBV10-3 to TRBJ2-1, with 7 nucleotides matching TRBD2. Material: PBMCs. This CDR3 is CAISQTGGPYNEQFF. DNA of the CDR3: TGTGCCATCAGCCAAACGGGGGGACCCTACAATGAGCAGTTCTTC.